The sequence of this T cell receptor beta chain was determined in a study of OX40 agonist ivuxolimab in advanced cancers. Germline loops: CDR1 SGHAT, CDR2 FQNNGV. With 1 base removed from V and 4 bases from J, the gap between germline ends came to 8 bases. The CDR3 loop spans 14 amino acids. Here immunoSEQ multiplex PCR was the method, and the copy in TCRdb shows in-frame clones only, minus some. The data show about 66,000 clones, 85% seen once. The specimen comprised CD4+ or CD8+ T cells sorted from blood, sampled in a trial of the OX40 agonist ivuxolimab. The source of this sequence is an adult with an advanced solid tumor such as melanoma, head and neck, liver or kidney cancer. V and J are TRBV11-2 and TRBJ1-5, with D possibly matching TRBD1 (5 bases). CDR3: CASSLGGVNQPQHF. DNA of the CDR3: TGTGCCAGCAGCTTAGGGGGGGTAAATCAGCCCCAGCATTTT.